The clone carrying this TCR beta chain was counted a few times. TCRdb's copy holds only in-frame clones and misses some; the assay was immunoSEQ multiplex PCR. The sample consists of 120,000 to 150,000 clones, approximately 91% of them appearing once. This entry comes from a study of T cell responses to AZD1222 COVID-19 vaccine. The CDR3 is 16 amino acids. Germline V gene sequence: CDR1 MNHEY, CDR2 SVGAGI. V was pared by 1 base and J by 4 bases, with 10 bases of the junction left unmatched. Source: peripheral blood, taken 28 days after the second AZD1222 dose. This sequence joins TRBV6-5 and TRBJ2-7, with TRBD1 matching over 7 bases. The receptor was derived from an adult who received the AZD1222 COVID-19 vaccine. CDR3 residues: CASSYYTGTDLYEQYF. CDR3 coding DNA: TGTGCCAGCAGTTACTATACCGGGACAGACTTGTACGAGCAGTACTTC.